The source of this T cell receptor beta chain is a study of blood T cell repertoires in COVID-19. The wider study: Researchers got acute and convalescent COVID-19 samples from the United States, Italy and Spain.

Assay used: immunoSEQ multiplex PCR; TCRdb lists only in-frame clones, some missing. The table lists 150,000 to 250,000 clones, roughly 92% of them singletons. Seattle participants joined during active infection and were tracked over time. Per germline, CDR1 SGHRS and CDR2 YFSETQ. The CDR3 consists of 14 residues. V dropped 5 bases and J dropped 4; count of bases not matched to a gene: 6. The chain uses TRBV5-1 and TRBJ2-7, with TRBD1 identical over 10 bases. The sequenced sample was peripheral blood. This TCR derives from a man aged 30 to 39 with COVID-19, enrolled during active disease. The CDR3 nucleotides read TGCGCCAGCAGTGCCTCGGGACAGGGGTACGAGCAGTACTTC. Protein: CASSASGQGYEQYF.